The rows below give T cell receptor beta chains drawn from one sample of a study of early T cells in non-severe SARS-CoV-2 infection. TCRdb itself ran the 5' RACE reads through MiXCR, one entry per CDR3 protein. The repertoire consists of roughly 100,000 distinct CDR3 sequences, with around 15% occurring once and the leading ten covering under 7.5%. The source material was whole blood. Every receptor here comes from an adult who was a healthcare worker with PCR-confirmed SARS-CoV-2 infection or an uninfected control (not recorded which). Each CDR3 is given with its conserved first and last residue. Fields, in order: D gene, V gene, J gene, clone size, CDR3 protein, CDR3 DNA. A D gene is named only where the DNA matches it firmly. Rows may omit the clone size; those that give it use once, few, many or a size class.

NA	TRBV5-1	TRBJ2-1	NA	CASSLTSFNEQFF	TGCGCCAGCAGCTTGACTAGTTTCAATGAGCAGTTCTTC
NA	TRBV29-1	TRBJ1-1	NA	CSGQGGRSTEAFF	TGCAGCGGGCAAGGGGGGCGCAGCACTGAAGCTTTCTTT
NA	TRBV5-4	TRBJ2-7	few	CASSLVQGRALEQYF	TGTGCCAGCAGCTTAGTACAGGGGAGGGCCCTCGAGCAGTACTTC
NA	TRBV28	TRBJ1-1	NA	CASSQQENTEAFF	TGTGCCAGCAGCCAACAGGAGAACACTGAAGCTTTCTTT
NA	TRBV29-1	TRBJ1-2	few	CSVAEDYGYTF	TGCAGCGTTGCAGAGGACTATGGCTACACCTTC
TRBD1	TRBV6-5	TRBJ2-7	few	CASRAPGQGWYEQYF	TGTGCCAGCAGAGCTCCGGGACAGGGGTGGTACGAGCAGTACTTC
NA	TRBV7-6	TRBJ2-5	NA	CASSSNQGHETQYF	TGTGCCAGCAGCTCTAATCAGGGGCATGAGACCCAGTACTTC
TRBD1	TRBV14	TRBJ1-5	NA	CASRRTGDPPHQPQHF	TGTGCCAGCAGGCGGACAGGGGACCCCCCTCATCAGCCCCAGCATTTT
NA	TRBV18	TRBJ2-7	NA	CASSETGSRSYEQYF	TGTGCCAGCTCAGAAACGGGATCCAGGAGCTACGAGCAGTACTTC
TRBD1	TRBV2	TRBJ2-5	many	CASSRGGPRGETQYF	TGTGCCAGCAGCCGAGGGGGCCCCCGGGGAGAGACCCAGTACTTC
NA	TRBV6-2/TRBV6-3	TRBJ2-3	many	CASSHRPSWYITDTQYF	TGTGCCAGCAGTCACCGCCCTAGCTGGTACATCACAGATACGCAGTATTTT
NA	TRBV6-6	TRBJ1-6	few	CASSYVPGSPLHF	TGTGCCAGCAGTTACGTCCCAGGATCACCCCTCCACTTT
NA	TRBV18	TRBJ1-1	NA	CASSPLMNTEAFF	TGTGCCAGCTCACCGTTAATGAACACTGAAGCTTTCTTT
TRBD1	TRBV29-1	TRBJ2-7	few	CSALTGALRRGSYEQYF	TGCAGCGCGCTGACAGGGGCCTTGAGGAGAGGATCCTACGAGCAGTACTTC
NA	TRBV12-3/TRBV12-4	TRBJ1-5	NA	CASSSQGTNQPQHF	TGTGCCAGCAGTTCACAGGGAACGAATCAGCCCCAGCATTTT
TRBD1	TRBV12-3/TRBV12-4	TRBJ2-2	NA	CASSFMTGTGNTGELFF	TGTGCCAGCAGTTTTATGACCGGGACAGGGAACACCGGGGAGCTGTTTTTT
NA	TRBV7-2	TRBJ1-1	NA	CASSLARMNTEAFF	TGTGCCAGCAGCTTAGCCAGGATGAACACTGAAGCTTTCTTT
NA	TRBV28	TRBJ1-4	NA	CASSPPGHRDEKLFF	TGTGCCAGCAGTCCCCCGGGACATAGGGATGAAAAACTGTTTTTT
NA	TRBV10-3	TRBJ2-3	NA	CAISAGLPTDTQYF	TGTGCCATCAGTGCGGGTCTACCCACAGATACGCAGTATTTT
NA	TRBV7-2	TRBJ1-4	NA	CASSQGFGEKLFF	TGTGCCAGCAGCCAGGGGTTTGGGGAAAAACTGTTTTTT
NA	TRBV29-1	TRBJ1-1	few	CSVIRNTEAFF	TGCAGCGTTATAAGGAACACTGAAGCTTTCTTT
NA	TRBV4-3	TRBJ2-5	many	CASSPREDPGETQYF	TGCGCCAGCAGCCCCAGGGAGGACCCAGGGGAGACCCAGTACTTC
TRBD2	TRBV5-1	TRBJ2-7	many	CASSPGTNHYEQYF	TGCGCCAGCAGCCCGGGGACTAACCACTACGAGCAGTACTTC
NA	TRBV29-1	TRBJ2-2	NA	CSVATVGAGELFF	TGCAGCGTGGCGACGGTGGGGGCCGGGGAGCTGTTTTTT
NA	TRBV5-8	TRBJ1-2	few	CASSAQNTNYGYTF	TGTGCCAGCAGCGCCCAAAACACTAACTATGGCTACACCTTC
NA	TRBV6-4	TRBJ1-2	NA	CASSDGGVTPHGYTF	TGTGCCAGCAGTGACGGGGGGGTGACCCCCCATGGCTACACCTTC
NA	TRBV12-3/TRBV12-4	TRBJ2-7	NA	CASSLGTVTYEQYF	TGTGCCAGCAGTTTAGGGACAGTAACCTACGAGCAGTACTTC
NA	TRBV7-9	TRBJ1-6	many	CASSPRGQGGSSYNSPLHF	TGTGCCAGCAGCCCCCGAGGGCAGGGCGGAAGCTCCTATAATTCACCCCTCCACTTT